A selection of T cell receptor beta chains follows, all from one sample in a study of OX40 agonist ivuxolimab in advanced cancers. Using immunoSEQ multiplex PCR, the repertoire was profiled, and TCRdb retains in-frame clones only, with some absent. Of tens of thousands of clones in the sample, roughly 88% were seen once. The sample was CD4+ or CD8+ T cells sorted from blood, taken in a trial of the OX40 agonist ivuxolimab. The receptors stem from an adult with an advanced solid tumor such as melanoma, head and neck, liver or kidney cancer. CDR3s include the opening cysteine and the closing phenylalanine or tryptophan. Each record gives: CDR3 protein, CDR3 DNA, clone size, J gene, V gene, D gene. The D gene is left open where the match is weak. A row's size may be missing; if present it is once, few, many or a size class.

CASSEADRLSQPQHF TGTGCCAGCAGTGAGGCAGACCGGTTATCTCAGCCCCAGCATTTT NA TRBJ1-5 TRBV2 NA
CASSGLGRGETQYF TGTGCCAGCAGCGGCCTGGGACGGGGAGAGACCCAGTACTTC NA TRBJ2-5 TRBV5-6 NA
CASSLTTGRQSTEAFF TGTGCCAGCAGCTTAACTACTGGACGGCAGAGCACTGAAGCTTTCTTT NA TRBJ1-1 TRBV7-9 NA
CAWQRDRVDYGYTF TGTGCCTGGCAACGGGACAGGGTGGACTATGGCTACACCTTC NA TRBJ1-2 TRBV30 TRBD1
CASSRDAGYGYTF TGTGCCAGCAGCAGGGACGCCGGCTATGGCTACACCTTC NA TRBJ1-2 TRBV6-4 NA
CASSFGQGSQETQYF TGTGCCAGCAGCTTCGGACAGGGATCCCAAGAGACCCAGTACTTC NA TRBJ2-5 TRBV11-2 TRBD1
CASSLDLWDTQYF TGTGCCAGCAGCCTGGACCTTTGGGATACGCAGTATTTT NA TRBJ2-3 TRBV5-4 NA
CASSLGRTGRETQYF TGTGCCAGCAGCTTAGGTCGGACAGGCCGGGAGACCCAGTACTTC once TRBJ2-5 TRBV7-9 TRBD1
CASSWDQGTYEQYF TGTGCCAGTAGTTGGGACCAGGGGACCTACGAGCAGTACTTC NA TRBJ2-7 TRBV19 NA
CASSYLENTEAFF TGTGCCAGCAGTTACCTAGAGAACACTGAAGCTTTCTTT NA TRBJ1-1 TRBV6-6 NA
CASSLVASGTNEQFF TGCGCCAGCAGCTTGGTGGCTAGCGGGACTAATGAGCAGTTCTTC NA TRBJ2-1 TRBV5-1 TRBD2
CASNGVSGGAENEQFF TGTGCCAGCAATGGGGTTAGCGGGGGGGCCGAAAATGAGCAGTTCTTC NA TRBJ2-1 TRBV2 TRBD2
CASSEAIAGEQFF TGCGCCAGCAGTGAGGCAATAGCGGGTGAGCAGTTCTTC once TRBJ2-1 TRBV10-1 TRBD2
CASSYPTGKGNTIYF TGTGCCAGCAGTTACCCGACAGGGAAGGGAAACACCATATATTTT NA TRBJ1-3 TRBV6-7 TRBD1
CASNVVAGDTEAFF TGTGCCAGCAACGTGGTGGCGGGGGACACTGAAGCTTTCTTT NA TRBJ1-1 TRBV28 NA
CASSPQTGHQPQHF TGTGCCAGTAGTCCACAGACAGGCCATCAGCCCCAGCATTTT few TRBJ1-5 TRBV19 NA
CAISESGVVGNTIYF TGTGCCATCAGTGAGTCCGGGGTGGTTGGAAACACCATATATTTT NA TRBJ1-3 TRBV10-3 NA
CASTGGESTDTQYF TGCGCCAGCACCGGTGGTGAGAGCACAGATACGCAGTATTTT NA TRBJ2-3 TRBV5-1 NA
CASSGPYNEQFF TGTGCCAGCAGCGGCCCCTACAATGAGCAGTTCTTC NA TRBJ2-1 TRBV11-3 NA
CSVVAQRNTGELFF TGCAGCGTTGTAGCACAGAGGAACACCGGGGAGCTGTTTTTT NA TRBJ2-2 TRBV29-1 NA
CASSLGQGSSQETQYF TGCGCCAGCAGCCTGGGACAGGGGTCATCGCAAGAGACCCAGTACTTC NA TRBJ2-5 TRBV5-1 TRBD1
CASSWDRGYEQYF TGTGCCAGCAGTTGGGACAGGGGCTACGAGCAGTACTTC NA TRBJ2-7 TRBV27 TRBD1
CASSPWDRGQRDSPLHF TGTGCCAGCAGCCCATGGGACAGGGGACAAAGGGATTCACCCCTCCACTTT NA TRBJ1-6 TRBV9 TRBD1
CASSSSAPGQPQHF TGTGCCAGCAGCTCCTCGGCCCCGGGTCAGCCCCAGCATTTT NA TRBJ1-5 TRBV7-2 NA
CASSLLSPDSLAVVHIQYF TGTGCCAGCAGCTTACTCTCGCCGGACAGTTTGGCCGTAGTCCACATTCAGTACTTC NA TRBJ2-4 TRBV7-8 NA
CASTNGGTTFIQETQYF TGTGCCAGTACGAACGGCGGGACCACTTTTATTCAAGAGACCCAGTACTTC NA TRBJ2-5 TRBV19 NA
CASSLAGGPGAQYF TGTGCCAGCAGCTTAGCGGGAGGCCCCGGGGCCCAGTACTTC NA TRBJ2-5 TRBV7-3 TRBD2
CASSFGTGVYGYTF TGTGCCAGCAGCTTCGGGACGGGGGTCTATGGCTACACCTTC NA TRBJ1-2 TRBV5-8 NA
CASSLGTVDYEQYF TGTGCCAGCAGCTTAGGTACGGTGGATTACGAGCAGTACTTC NA TRBJ2-7 TRBV7-9 NA
CASKKGTGGLGYTF TGTGCCAGCAAGAAAGGGACAGGGGGTTTGGGCTACACCTTC NA TRBJ1-2 TRBV28 TRBD1
CASGLTGGDEKLFF TGTGCCAGCGGCCTGACGGGGGGGGATGAAAAACTGTTTTTT NA TRBJ1-4 TRBV28 NA
CAWSGRRNTEAFF TGTGCCTGGAGTGGCCGGAGGAACACTGAAGCTTTCTTT few TRBJ1-1 TRBV30 NA
CASSPDRAGQPQHF TGTGCCAGCAGTCCCGACAGGGCCGGTCAGCCCCAGCATTTT NA TRBJ1-5 TRBV2 TRBD1
CASSRDFQETQYF TGTGCCAGCAGCCGAGATTTCCAAGAGACCCAGTACTTC NA TRBJ2-5 TRBV5-4 NA
CASSHQYTEAFF TGCGCCAGCAGCCATCAGTACACTGAAGCTTTCTTT NA TRBJ1-1 TRBV4-1 NA
CASSLTGRPLSEQYF TGTGCCAGCAGCCTAACGGGTAGACCCCTTTCCGAGCAGTACTTC NA TRBJ2-7 TRBV27 NA
CASKESTGEKLFF TGTGCCAGCAAGGAGTCGACAGGAGAAAAACTGTTTTTT NA TRBJ1-4 TRBV2 NA
CASSQEAQGRYEQYF TGTGCCAGCAGCCAAGAGGCACAGGGTCGCTACGAGCAGTACTTC NA TRBJ2-7 TRBV4-2 NA
CASSSQGGGQTEAFF TGTGCCAGCAGTTCCCAGGGCGGGGGGCAAACTGAAGCTTTCTTT NA TRBJ1-1 TRBV28 NA
CASSYRLGRDQETQYF TGTGCCAGCAGCTACAGGTTGGGGAGGGATCAAGAGACCCAGTACTTC NA TRBJ2-5 TRBV5-4 TRBD2
CASRGNRDSLADTQYF TGTGCCAGCAGGGGAAACCGGGACAGCCTGGCGGATACGCAGTATTTT NA TRBJ2-3 TRBV28 TRBD1
CASGPGGNSYEQYF TGCGCCAGCGGCCCGGGCGGAAACTCCTACGAGCAGTACTTC NA TRBJ2-7 TRBV10-2 NA
CASSRPKGTALSYEQYF TGTGCCAGCAGCAGGCCGAAGGGGACGGCGCTTTCCTACGAGCAGTACTTC NA TRBJ2-7 TRBV11-2 NA
CASSQEASGVYNEQFF TGTGCCAGCAGCCAAGAGGCCAGCGGGGTCTACAATGAGCAGTTCTTC NA TRBJ2-1 TRBV4-2 TRBD2
CASSLDRSQYEQYF TGTGCCAGCAGCTTGGATCGGAGCCAGTACGAGCAGTACTTC NA TRBJ2-7 TRBV5-5 NA
CASSLGGRQGETQYF TGTGCCAGCAGTTTAGGTGGGAGACAGGGCGAGACCCAGTACTTC NA TRBJ2-5 TRBV28 TRBD1
CASSLAPWDTQYF TGTGCCAGCAGCTTAGCCCCCTGGGATACGCAGTATTTT NA TRBJ2-3 TRBV7-2 NA
CASSLPLTGTDTQYF TGCGCCAGCAGCTTGCCCCTAACGGGCACAGATACGCAGTATTTT NA TRBJ2-3 TRBV5-1 NA
CASSSIAVKNTGELFF TGTGCCAGCAGCTCAATTGCGGTGAAGAACACCGGGGAGCTGTTTTTT once TRBJ2-2 TRBV7-8 NA
CASSVGSADTQYF TGTGCCAGCAGCGTAGGGAGCGCCGATACGCAGTATTTT NA TRBJ2-3 TRBV5-6 NA
CASSMGGRTQETQYF TGTGCCAGCAGTATGGGGGGCAGGACCCAAGAGACCCAGTACTTC NA TRBJ2-5 TRBV28 NA
CASSPQTPTGTSGGYNEQFF TGTGCCAGCTCACCACAAACCCCAACCGGGACTAGCGGGGGGTACAATGAGCAGTTCTTC NA TRBJ2-1 TRBV18 TRBD2
CSVQRASGRDEQFF TGCAGCGTTCAAAGGGCTAGCGGGAGAGATGAGCAGTTCTTC NA TRBJ2-1 TRBV29-1 TRBD2
CASGWDNLGELFF TGTGCTAGTGGCTGGGACAATTTGGGGGAGCTGTTTTTT NA TRBJ2-2 TRBV12-5 NA